The entry below gives a single TCR beta chain sequence along with its context. This clone was observed a handful of times. Its antigen remains unidentified. Within one base of it there is no much larger clone, and no base qualities were kept. V is reduced by 2 bases and J by 2 bases, leaving a spacing of 7 bases between them. CDR1 and CDR2 (SGDLS, YYNGEE) derive from the germline V gene. The CDR3 starts with the cysteine, ends with the phenylalanine, and has 13 residues. CDR3 DNA only is kept here, 39 bases in frame from base 1. The data originate from a study of T cells in localized non-small cell lung cancer (dated by TCRdb to 2020 to 2022). The study in broad terms: The study analyzed T cell repertoires of around 250 early-stage NSCLC patients, comparing tumors and uninvolved tumor-adjacent lungs. A mean age of 66.3 years was recorded for the NSCLC patients, of whom some 130 were male and about 100 were female. All 230 or so NSCLC patients in the cohort were treatment-naive and had localized lung tumors that were resected.

The immunoSEQ Assay was used to sequence TCR beta CDR3 regions from DNA. The paper's processing steps were these. To compute T cell density, TCR beta template counts were normalized to usable DNA, which was estimated by amplifying housekeeping genes. Richness was estimated with the preseqR package, extrapolating to 400,000 templates for PBMC samples and 120,000 templates for tissue samples. Clonality was calculated as one minus Pielou's evenness. Differential abundance testing on productive amino-acid clonotypes, with a minimum total count of 5 and an alpha of 0.1, was used to identify tissue-enriched TCRs. The Jaccard Index and the Morisita Overlap Index were used to measure repertoire overlap between compartments. GLIPH grouped TCR beta CDR3s together with public tetramer-defined viral CDR3s, and a viral motif had to include at least three viral sequences and show V-gene enrichment. TCRdb took over this immuneACCESS table, retaining in-frame rearrangements with V and J assigned. Such tables are incomplete; in checked studies, under half of the missing clones stem from an unresolved V gene, and the remainder is unexplained. The V and J calls and clone size were taken over from that table, and D and trimming were inferred from the DNA. This sample holds about 59,000 clones; approximately 90% were observed only once. Together, the top ten hold about 20% of the sample.

At diagnosis, tumor, uninvolved tumor-adjacent lung and peripheral blood were collected and then preserved as a mix of FFPE and fresh-frozen material. For TCR repertoire profiling, the blood samples were analyzed as peripheral blood mononuclear cells. Results and caveats for the whole study, not just this receptor: Since the design was exploratory, TCR variables were selected using unadjusted p-values with no false-discovery rate correction. Because multi-region tumor sequencing was not performed, intratumor heterogeneity could not be ruled out. Longer overall survival was associated with higher T cell density in blood, whereas shorter survival was associated with higher clonality in adjacent lung. The highest T cell clonality was observed in uninvolved tumor-adjacent lung, where clonality exceeded that of tumor, suggesting that antigenic responses were more focused in uninvolved tumor-adjacent lung. Of the top 100 tumor clones, a median of 57 were detected in paired uninvolved adjacent lung; 28 were also among that lung's top 100.

The chain is made from TRBV9 and TRBJ1-1, with the D gene not clear enough to name. This receptor was obtained from a man aged 40-75 years with stage I lung adenocarcinoma. Sequenced here: peripheral blood, sampled before any cancer treatment. The nucleotides are TGTGCCAGCAGCGTTTACGGTAACACTGAAGCTTTCTTT. This yields the protein CASSVYGNTEAFF.